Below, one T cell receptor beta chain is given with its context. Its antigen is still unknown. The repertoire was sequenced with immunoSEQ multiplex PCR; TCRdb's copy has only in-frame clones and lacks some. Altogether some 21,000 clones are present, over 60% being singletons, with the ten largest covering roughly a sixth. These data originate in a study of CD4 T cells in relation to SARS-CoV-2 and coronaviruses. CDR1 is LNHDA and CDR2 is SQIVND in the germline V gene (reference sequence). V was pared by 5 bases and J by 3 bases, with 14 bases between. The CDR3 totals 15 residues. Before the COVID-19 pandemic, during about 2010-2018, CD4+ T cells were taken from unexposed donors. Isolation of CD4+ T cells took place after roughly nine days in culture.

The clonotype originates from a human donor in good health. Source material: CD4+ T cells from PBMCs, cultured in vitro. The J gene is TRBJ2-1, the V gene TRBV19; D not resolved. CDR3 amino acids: CASSPFLESYNEQFF. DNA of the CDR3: TGTGCCAGTAGTCCTTTCCTCGAAAGCTACAATGAGCAGTTCTTC.